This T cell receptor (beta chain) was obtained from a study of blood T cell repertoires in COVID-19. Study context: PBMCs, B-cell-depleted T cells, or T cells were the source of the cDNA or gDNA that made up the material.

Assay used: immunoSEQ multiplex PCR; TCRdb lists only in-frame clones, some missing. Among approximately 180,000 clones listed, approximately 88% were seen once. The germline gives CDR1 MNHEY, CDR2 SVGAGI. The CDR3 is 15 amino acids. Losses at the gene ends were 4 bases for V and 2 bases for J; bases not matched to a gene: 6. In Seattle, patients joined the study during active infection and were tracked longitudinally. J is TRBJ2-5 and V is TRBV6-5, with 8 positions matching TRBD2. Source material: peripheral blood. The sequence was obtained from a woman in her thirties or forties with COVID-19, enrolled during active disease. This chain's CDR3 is CASSFSGTRQETQYF. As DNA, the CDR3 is TGTGCCAGCAGTTTCTCCGGGACTAGGCAAGAGACCCAGTACTTC.